This is a list of T cell receptor beta chains from one sample in a study of blood T cell repertoires in COVID-19. Some clones are missing from TCRdb's copy, which holds only in-frame ones; the method was immunoSEQ multiplex PCR. Among approximately 97,000 clones listed, around 80% were seen once. Sequencing was done on a sample of peripheral blood. The receptors originated from a man between 60 and 70 years old with active or convalescent COVID-19. CDR3s include the opening cysteine and the closing phenylalanine or tryptophan. The order of the fields is V gene, J gene, D gene, clone size, CDR3 DNA, CDR3 protein. A D gene is named only where the DNA matches it firmly. Some rows have no size entry. The others give once, few or many, or a class for an expanded clone.

TRBV7-9	TRBJ1-2	NA	few	TGTGCCAGCAGCCCCGCAGGGTTTGGCTATGGCTACACCTTC	CASSPAGFGYGYTF
TRBV6-5	TRBJ1-4	TRBD1	NA	TGTGCCAGCAAACCGACAGGGGGTTTTGAAAAACTGTTTTTT	CASKPTGGFEKLFF
TRBV12-3/TRBV12-4	TRBJ1-3	NA	NA	TGTGCCAGCAGTTTCCTCGGAAACACCATATATTTT	CASSFLGNTIYF
TRBV10-3	TRBJ1-5	NA	NA	TGTGCCACCCGATCAGAGACTCCCAATCAGCCCCAGCATTTT	CATRSETPNQPQHF
TRBV9	TRBJ2-7	NA	many	TGTGCCAGCAGCGGGACAAGTGACCCAACCTTCTACGAGCAGTACTTC	CASSGTSDPTFYEQYF
TRBV27	TRBJ2-1	TRBD2	NA	TGTGCCAGCAGGTCGAATCCCGGCCGAGCGGGAGTCGAGCAGTTCTTC	CASRSNPGRAGVEQFF
TRBV7-8	TRBJ1-4	NA	NA	TGTGCCAGCAGCCCAACGAGGGTGCGTTCTAATGAAAAACTGTTTTTT	CASSPTRVRSNEKLFF
TRBV6-5	TRBJ2-3	TRBD2	NA	TGTGCCAGCAGGGGAGTTGCGGGAGTCGCAGATACGCAGTATTTT	CASRGVAGVADTQYF
TRBV3-1/TRBV3-2	TRBJ2-1	TRBD2	NA	TGTGCCAGCAGCCGGGGGGGTAGCGGGAGAGGGTCCTACAATGAGCAGTTCTTC	CASSRGGSGRGSYNEQFF
TRBV3-1/TRBV3-2	TRBJ2-5	NA	NA	TGTGCCAGCAGCCCAAGTGGGCACTTAGAGACCCAGTACTTC	CASSPSGHLETQYF
TRBV27	TRBJ1-1	TRBD1	NA	TGTGCCAGCAGTCGGGACAGGAGGAACACTGAAGCTTTCTTT	CASSRDRRNTEAFF
TRBV11-3	TRBJ2-1	NA	NA	TGTGCCAGCAGCGAGCAACAGACCTCCTACAATGAGCAGTTCTTC	CASSEQQTSYNEQFF
TRBV18	TRBJ1-1	NA	NA	TGTGCCAGCTCATTTCCCACCGGGAGGAACACTGAAGCTTTCTTT	CASSFPTGRNTEAFF
TRBV4-3	TRBJ1-1	NA	once	TGCGCCAGCAGCCAAGATGGCGGGGGGAGGACTGAAGCTTTCTTT	CASSQDGGGRTEAFF
TRBV12-3/TRBV12-4	TRBJ2-1	NA	NA	TGTGCCAGCAGTTTAAGTAGCTATAGTGAGCAGTTCTTC	CASSLSSYSEQFF
TRBV9	TRBJ2-3	TRBD1	NA	TGTGCCAGCAGCGCCCCGGGACAGGGGGTTCTGCCAGATACGCAGTATTTT	CASSAPGQGVLPDTQYF